At least ten counts were recorded for the clone carrying this T cell receptor beta chain. Its specificity is unknown. The data stem from a study of T-cell reconstitution after alpha-beta-depleted transplantation in children. The CDR3 is 15 amino acids. Germline V gene data show CDR1 as SGHRS and CDR2 as YFSETQ. V lost 1 base, J lost 5 bases, and 13 bases lay in between. Unique molecular identifiers were incorporated when the TCRbeta library was constructed. TCRdb independently ran MiXCR on the PCR reads; one entry per CDR3 protein. The top ten clones hold 20% to 25% of a sample with 100,000 to 120,000 distinct CDR3 sequences, 6.4% of them seen once. Notes on the study in general: Approximately two months post-transplant, alpha-beta T cells reportedly originated from several hundred expanded graft clones.

The gene calls are TRBV5-1 and TRBJ2-1; D is uncertain. The sequencing used PBMCs, mostly from graft donor cells, collected 360 days after TCRalphabeta/CD19-depleted stem cell transplant. This receptor was identified in a male patient between 2 and 10 years old who had a stem cell transplant for acute lymphoblastic leukemia, so the T cells may come from the graft donor. DNA for the CDR3: TGCGCCAGCAGCTTGCTTAGCCTCTGGGACAATGAGCAGTTCTTC. Translated, it gives CASSLLSLWDNEQFF.